The 6 T cell receptor beta chains below were found in one sample sequenced in a study of blood T cell repertoires in COVID-19. Assay: immunoSEQ multiplex PCR; the TCRdb copy retains only in-frame clones and omits some. The sample records around 360,000 clones, approximately 87% being singletons. Sequenced input: PBMCs or T cells enriched from blood (not recorded which). All receptors derive from a man aged 40-55 years in a cohort exposed to, infected with or recovered from COVID-19 (not recorded which).

This chain joins TRBV5-6 and TRBJ1-4; D gene unclear. The V and J ends lost 1 base and 7 bases respectively, with 17 bases between them. The CDR3 is made up of 16 amino acids. The germline V gene has CDR1 SGHDT and CDR2 YYEEEE. CDR3 DNA: TGTGCCAGCAGCTTGCGTTCAACGAGCCCCATTGAAAAACTGTTTTTT. Translating it yields CASSLRSTSPIEKLFF.

The chain couples TRBV10-3 to TRBJ1-5; 9 bases are a match to TRBD1. Germline assignment: CDR1 ENHRY and CDR2 SYGVKD. CDR3 length: 13 residues. The V segment lost 6 bases and the J segment 7 bases; nucleotides outside the gene matches: 4. CDR3 residues: CAIRMDRGQPQHF. DNA of the CDR3: TGTGCCATCAGGATGGACAGGGGACAGCCCCAGCATTTT.

V usage is TRBV6-5 and J usage is TRBJ1-4, with a weak D call TRBD1 (6 bases). This CDR3 spans 14 amino acids. Germline V gene lookup returns CDR1 MNHEY and CDR2 SVGAGI. V lost 6 bases and J 8 bases, leaving 16 bases between the germline ends. CDR3 in amino acids: CASRVRAGDEKLFF. CDR3 nucleotide sequence: TGTGCCAGCAGAGTCCGGGCAGGGGACGAAAAACTGTTTTTT.

DNA for the CDR3: TGTGCCAGCAGTGAGGTCGGAGGCCGTGGCTATGGCTACACCTTC. As protein: CASSEVGGRGYGYTF. The J gene is TRBJ1-2, the V gene TRBV25-1; no firm D call. Germline loops: CDR1 MGHDK, CDR2 SYGVNS. This CDR3 is built from 15 residues. Trimming pared 3 bases from V and 4 bases from J, leaving 15 bases between.

The chain carries TRBV12-3 or TRBV12-4 and TRBJ2-7, with unresolved D. V shed 1 base and J shed 4 bases, with 8 bases lying between them. The CDR3 has 13 residues. The CDR3 DNA sequence: TGTGCCAGCAGTTTAGGGGCCCCTTACGAGCAGTACTTC. Its protein product is CASSLGAPYEQYF.

In its sample, this clone was seen once. The rearrangement joins TRBV5-1 to TRBJ2-3; a weak D match, TRBD1 (5 bases). Per germline, CDR1 SGHRS and CDR2 YFSETQ. V was clipped by 5 bases and J by 2 bases, with 12 bases between them. The CDR3 is made up of 14 amino acids. For the CDR3, the DNA is TGCGCCAGCAGACAGGCCCTGTACACAGATACGCAGTATTTT. Encoded protein: CASRQALYTDTQYF.